Each of the 7 T cell receptor beta chains below was sequenced from the same sample in a study of cytomegalovirus exposure and HLA in healthy donors. The PCR made use of 60 Vbeta and 13 Jbeta primers. Assay: immunoSEQ multiplex PCR; the TCRdb copy retains only in-frame clones and omits some. Here the sample spans fewer than 120,000 clones, approximately 86% being singletons. The sequencing input was PBMCs. These receptors all stem from a middle-aged man in good health and CMV-seronegative.

The CDR3 loop reads CASSPEGGLNTEAFF. The CDR3 nucleotides read TGTGCCAGCAGCCCCGAAGGGGGACTGAACACTGAAGCTTTCTTT. This chain joins TRBV5-6 and TRBJ1-1; weak D call: TRBD1 (6 bases). Trimming stripped 4 bases from V and 0 bases from J, with 13 bases between. This CDR3 region has 15 residues. From germline, CDR1 is SGHDT and CDR2 YYEEEE.

The chain employs TRBV28 and TRBJ1-6, with 9 positions matching TRBD1. The CDR3 extends over 15 amino acids. CDR1 is MDHEN and CDR2 is SYDVKM in the germline V gene. Trimming cost V 5 bases and J 9 bases; bases outside gene matches: 8. For the CDR3, the DNA is TGTGCCAGCAGTGACCGGACAGGGGACATTTCACCCCTCCACTTT. Protein: CASSDRTGDISPLHF.

CDR3 nucleotide sequence: TGTGCCAGCAGGGACAGCGTGACCCAGTACTTC. This sequence encodes CASRDSVTQYF. The chain joins TRBV28 to TRBJ2-5; D might be TRBD1 (6 bases). Trimming left V 6 bases short and J 7 bases short, with 9 bases between. The CDR3 length is 11 residues. Germline values: CDR1 MDHEN, CDR2 SYDVKM. The full variable domain, with the rest looked up from reference TRBV28 and TRBJ2-5, is DVKVTQSSRYLVKRTGEKVFLECVQDMDHENMFWYRQDPGLGLRLIYFSYDVKMKEKGDIPEGYSVSREKKERFSLILESASTNQTSMYLCASRDSVTQYFGPGTRLLVL.

The chain couples TRBV5-1 to TRBJ2-5; perhaps TRBD1 as D (7 bases). The V gene's germline CDR1 is SGHRS and CDR2 YFSETQ. The ends were cut back, 3 bases at V and 4 bases at J, with 16 bases in the middle. This CDR3 comprises 15 residues. The CDR3 sequence: CASSSRQGGGETQYF. Written as DNA, the CDR3 is TGCGCCAGCAGCTCGCGACAGGGAGGAGGAGAGACCCAGTACTTC.

In its sample, this clone was seen once. Sequence at one end of the junction differs from germline and may be a read error. This chain uses TRBV4-2 with TRBJ1-2, with TRBD1 matching 9 bases. The CDR3 contains 16 residues. Germline V lookup: CDR1 LGHNA, CDR2 YNFKEQ. The CDR3 nucleotides read TGTGCCAGCAGCCAACCCGGACAGGGGCGAAACTATGGCCACACCTTC. It encodes CASSQPGQGRNYGHTF.

V is TRBV10-2 and J is TRBJ2-7; TRBD2 aligns across 11 bases. CDR3 size: 14 residues. The J segment lost 4 bases and the V segment lost 8 bases, leaving 7 bases of the junction unmatched. The germline V gene has CDR1 WSHSY and CDR2 SAAADI. This chain's CDR3 is CASRQLAGEYEQYF. CDR3 coding DNA: TGCGCCAGCCGCCAACTAGCGGGGGAGTACGAGCAGTACTTC.

This chain uses TRBV7-9 with TRBJ1-1; D is unclear. In germline, CDR1 is SEHNR, CDR2 FQNEAQ (reference sequence). Trimming stripped 5 bases from V and 2 bases from J, with 6 bases between. This CDR3 region has 12 residues. The DNA of the CDR3 is TGTGCCAGCAGCGTTCCAAACACTGAAGCTTTCTTT. Its translation is CASSVPNTEAFF.